Below are 27 T cell receptor beta chains sequenced from a single sample in a study of early T cells in non-severe SARS-CoV-2 infection. TCRdb called the 5' RACE reads again in MiXCR, with one record for every CDR3 protein. This sample has 100,000 or so distinct CDR3 sequences, with 16% found just once. Sequencing was performed on whole blood, taken at baseline. These receptors originate from an adult who was a healthcare worker with PCR-confirmed SARS-CoV-2 infection or an uninfected control (not recorded which).

The rearrangement links TRBV3-1 to TRBJ1-2; tentative D call: TRBD1 (5 bases). Trimming cost V 6 bases and J 4 bases, with 15 bases left between them. CDR1 and CDR2 from the germline V gene are LGHDT and YNNKEL (reference sequence). This CDR3 spans 14 amino acids. The CDR3 sequence: CASSSGLKLYGYTF. The CDR3 DNA follows: TGTGCCAGCAGTTCGGGACTGAAACTCTATGGCTACACCTTC.

The J gene is TRBJ2-3, the V gene TRBV29-1; a possible D gene is TRBD2 (6 bases). V shed 6 bases and J shed 1 base, with 11 bases lying between them. CDR1 and CDR2 (germline): SQVTM, ANQGSEA. The CDR3 has 13 residues. Written as DNA, the CDR3 is TGCAGCGTCTTGGCTAGCGGCACAGATACGCAGTATTTT. Protein sequence: CSVLASGTDTQYF.

This chain connects TRBV28 to TRBJ2-7, with 11 bases identical to TRBD2. V gave up 3 bases and J gave up 1 base; unmatched junction bases: 8. The CDR3 runs to 17 residues. Germline V gene sequence: CDR1 MDHEN, CDR2 SYDVKM. CDR3 region: CASSFQVAGGLSYEQYF. CDR3 in DNA: TGTGCCAGCAGTTTCCAAGTAGCGGGAGGGCTATCCTACGAGCAGTACTTC.

This chain connects TRBV5-6 to TRBJ2-7; D is possibly TRBD2 (5 bases). V lost 1 base and J lost 2, with 10 bases in between. Germline CDR1 SGHDT, CDR2 YYEEEE. CDR3 length equals 14 residues. The CDR3, as DNA: TGTGCCAGCAGCTTGCGCGGGTTTGCCTACGAGCAGTACTTC. Its protein is CASSLRGFAYEQYF. The variable domain in full, with the rest retrieved from reference TRBV5-6 and TRBJ2-7, is DAGVTQSPTHLIKTRGQQVTLRCSPKSGHDTVSWYQQALGQGPQFIFQYYEEEERQRGNFPDRFSGHQFPNYSSELNVNALLLGDSALYLCASSLRGFAYEQYFGPGTRLTVT.

This clonotype was counted only a few times. J is TRBJ2-5 and V is TRBV7-3; D gene unclear. Trimming cost V 2 bases and J 2 bases, with 9 bases left between them. This CDR3 is built from 14 residues. From germline, CDR1 is SGHTA and CDR2 FQGTGA. The CDR3 here is CASSLGSGQETQYF. Here the CDR3 DNA reads TGTGCCAGCAGCTTAGGGTCCGGGCAAGAGACCCAGTACTTC. Full variable domain (rest looked up from reference TRBV7-3 and TRBJ2-5): GAGVSQTPSNKVTEKGKYVELRCDPISGHTALYWYRQSLGQGPEFLIYFQGTGAADDSGLPNDRFFAVRPEGSVSTLKIQRTERGDSAVYLCASSLGSGQETQYFGPGTRLLVL.

This clonotype has just a few counts. The V call is TRBV4-3, the J call TRBJ2-3, with 11 bases identical to TRBD2. CDR1 is LGHNA, CDR2 YSLEER, per germline. The CDR3 runs 15 residues. Trimming took 4 bases from V and 6 from J; bases not matched to a gene: 6. Here the CDR3 DNA reads TGCGCCAGCAGCCGGGGACTAGCGGTGCTCGATACGCAGTATTTT. Amino acids: CASSRGLAVLDTQYF.

The rearrangement joins TRBV3-1 to TRBJ2-7; D unresolved. The length of the CDR3 is 14 residues. Germline CDR1 and CDR2: LGHDT and YNNKEL (reference sequence). Trimming left V 1 base short and J 1 base short, with 8 bases between. CDR3 protein: CASSQVRGSYEQYF. The CDR3 DNA sequence: TGTGCCAGCAGCCAAGTTAGAGGTTCCTACGAGCAGTACTTC.

This clonotype was detected only a few times. The V and J genes are TRBV10-2 and TRBJ2-5; TRBD1 might be the D (6 bases). This CDR3 has 17 amino acids. CDR1 is WSHSY, CDR2 SAAADI, per germline. The ends were cut back, 4 bases at V and 7 bases at J, with 25 bases in the middle. The CDR3 coding sequence is TGCGCCAGCAGTGGACACCAGTTCAGGGGCGGGTCCCGGACCCAGTACTTC. Translation gives CASSGHQFRGGSRTQYF.

The chain recombines TRBV14 with TRBJ2-7; TRBD2 matches at 12 bases. Germline lookup yields CDR1 SGHDN and CDR2 FVKESK. The CDR3 spans 15 residues. Germline trimming cut 4 bases from V and 6 bases from J; bases unmatched to any gene: 7. The CDR3 DNA sequence: TGTGCCAGCAGCCTCCGACTAGCGGGAGTATCCGAGCAGTACTTC. This encodes CASSLRLAGVSEQYF.

Worth noting for this clonotype: No conserved phenylalanine or tryptophan is present at the end of the CDR3, so a read error is the likely explanation. This chain uses TRBV28 with TRBJ1-5, with D uncertain. V lost 8 bases and J lost 0, with 8 bases in between. Germline V gene lookup returns CDR1 MDHEN and CDR2 SYDVKM. The CDR3 loop spans 13 amino acids. The CDR3 is CASGPRSNQPQHC. The CDR3 coding sequence is TGTGCCAGCGGGCCCCGTAGCAATCAGCCCCAGCATTGT.

The chain employs TRBV10-2 and TRBJ2-1, with D unresolved. The CDR3 length is 14 residues. Germline CDR1 and CDR2: WSHSY and SAAADI. V lost 5 bases, J lost 5 bases, and 13 bases lay in between. CDR3 amino acids: CASSSAYRNNEQFF. The CDR3 bases are TGCGCCAGCAGTTCGGCGTACCGAAACAATGAGCAGTTCTTC.

The chain is built from TRBV6-1 and TRBJ1-6; D is uncertain. V lost 2 bases, J lost 5 bases, and 4 bases lay in between. The CDR3 covers 13 residues. Germline V gives CDR1 MNHNS, CDR2 SASEGT. CDR3 sequence (DNA): TGTGCCAGCAGTGAATACGATAATTCACCCCTCCACTTT. This encodes CASSEYDNSPLHF.

V usage is TRBV9 and J usage is TRBJ2-3; D gene uncertain. The CDR3 extends over 13 amino acids. Trimming removed 2 bases from V and 3 bases from J, with 7 bases in between. The germline V gene has CDR1 SGDLS and CDR2 YYNGEE. CDR3 sequence (DNA): TGTGCCAGCAGCGTGAGAGCGACAGATACGCAGTATTTT. Translated, it gives CASSVRATDTQYF.

The J gene is TRBJ1-2, the V gene TRBV6-1; D unclear. The CDR3 sequence is 12 residues long. Germline-derived CDR1 and CDR2 are MNHNS and SASEGT. V lost 7 bases, J lost 9 bases, and 15 bases lay in between. CDR3 amino acids: CASMRDGVSYTF. Written as DNA, the CDR3 is TGTGCCAGCATGCGCGACGGAGTAAGCTACACCTTC.

V is TRBV20-1 and J is TRBJ2-7; possible D gene TRBD1, 6 bases. V gave up 4 bases and J gave up 6 bases, with 25 bases separating them. The CDR3 covers 16 residues. Germline CDR1 and CDR2: DFQATT and SNEGSKA (reference sequence). The CDR3 DNA follows: TGCAGTGCTACCCCGGGACACAAGCAAACCCTCGGCGAGCAGTACTTC. Translation: CSATPGHKQTLGEQYF.

The chain has TRBV12-3 or TRBV12-4 and TRBJ1-4; the D is unclear. V shed 2 bases and J shed 0 bases, with 4 bases lying between them. This CDR3 has 14 residues. This CDR3 reads CASSLIATNEKLFF. DNA of the CDR3: TGTGCCAGCAGTTTAATAGCAACTAATGAAAAACTGTTTTTT.

This chain uses TRBV28 with TRBJ1-3; a weak D match, TRBD1 (6 bases). Trimming shortened V by 6 bases and J by 0 bases, and 18 bases separated the two germline ends. Germline V CDR1 and CDR2: MDHEN, SYDVKM. The CDR3 contains 17 residues. CDR3 DNA: TGTGCCAGCAGCCGCGCCGGGGGCTTAAGCTCTGGAAACACCATATATTTT. The encoded protein is CASSRAGGLSSGNTIYF.

This rearrangement joins TRBV4-3 to TRBJ2-2; weak D call: TRBD1 (6 bases). Germline V CDR1 and CDR2: LGHNA, YSLEER. The CDR3 is 14 amino acids. The germline V and J ends were trimmed by 5 bases and 1 base, with 8 bases remaining between them. DNA of the CDR3: TGCGCCAGCAGCATGGACAGGAACACCGGGGAGCTGTTTTTT. Its protein is CASSMDRNTGELFF.

This chain connects TRBV7-9 to TRBJ1-1; tentative D call: TRBD1 (5 bases). Per the germline V gene, CDR1 is SEHNR and CDR2 is FQNEAQ (reference sequence). Trimming left V 5 bases short and J 5 bases short, with 12 bases between. This CDR3 contains 13 residues. This CDR3 reads CASSPVWGTEAFF. Written as DNA, the CDR3 is TGTGCCAGCAGCCCCGTATGGGGGACTGAAGCTTTCTTT.

This clonotype was counted at least ten times. The DNA is omitted, as the CDR3 cannot be located on it reliably, and the CDR3 follows TCRdb's listing. The chain is built from TRBV7-4 and TRBJ2-4; TRBD1 was called by the table and not checked on the DNA. The V gene's germline CDR1 is SGHVT and CDR2 SQSDAQ. The CDR3 has 14 residues if both end residues are counted. This CDR3 reads CASSYLWRVGQGTF.

This clonotype occurred many times. This rearrangement joins TRBV21-1 to TRBJ2-1; the table assigns TRBD2, which was not confirmed against the DNA. TRBV21-1 is listed as a pseudogene. The CDR3 loop spans 16 amino acids. The CDR3 region has the DNA TGTGCCAGCAGCAAAGGGGACGGGAGTAGCGGGGATGAGCAGTTCTTC. Translating gives CASSKGDGSSGDEQFF.

This clonotype came up a few times. The gene calls are TRBV7-2 and TRBJ2-3; D is unclear. The CDR3 loop spans 13 amino acids. Germline lookup yields CDR1 SGHTA and CDR2 FQGNSA. The V and J ends lost 4 bases and 3 bases respectively, with 8 bases between them. In DNA, the CDR3 is TGTGCCAGCAGCTCTGAGAGGACAGATACGCAGTATTTT. It translates to CASSSERTDTQYF.

V gene TRBV6-2 or TRBV6-3 combines with J gene TRBJ2-5; D unresolved. V gave up 0 bases and J gave up 2 bases, with 13 bases separating them. CDR1 is MNHEY and CDR2 is SVGEGT in the germline V gene. This CDR3 region has 16 residues. The CDR3 DNA is TGTGCCAGCAGTTACTCGCTCCTAGATCGGCAAGAGACCCAGTACTTC. Amino acids: CASSYSLLDRQETQYF.

For this clonotype: At one boundary the junction diverges from the germline segment, which might be a read error. The chain recombines TRBV29-1 with TRBJ2-7, with D uncertain. The CDR3 consists of 13 residues. Per the germline V gene, CDR1 is SQVTM and CDR2 is ANQGSEA. The CDR3 protein is CSVVPSQAYVQYF. CDR3 DNA: TGCAGCGTTGTCCCCTCGCAGGCCTACGTGCAGTACTTC.

The chain is built from TRBV20-1 and TRBJ2-5; the match to TRBD2 covers 12 bases. The CDR3 is made up of 17 amino acids. Germline CDR1 and CDR2: DFQATT and SNEGSKA (reference sequence). The V gene end was trimmed by 3 bases and the J gene end by 7 bases; junction bases not matched to a gene: 15. The CDR3 region is CSAREASGRGGQWTQYF. CDR3 DNA sequence: TGCAGTGCTAGGGAAGCTAGCGGGAGGGGGGGTCAATGGACCCAGTACTTC.

This sequence joins TRBV2 and TRBJ2-1, with D perhaps matching TRBD1 or TRBD2 (5 bases each). The germline V gene has CDR1 SNHLY and CDR2 FYNNEI. V shed 6 bases and J shed 16 bases, with 19 bases lying between them. CDR3 length equals 12 residues. The CDR3 here is CASSARPPGGFF. The CDR3 region has the DNA TGTGCCAGCAGCGCGCGGCCACCTGGGGGTTTCTTC.

A word on this clonotype: The junction departs from the called germline gene at one end, perhaps through a read error. This chain connects TRBV4-3 to TRBJ2-6; 10 positions agree with TRBD1. From germline, CDR1 is LGHNA and CDR2 YSLEER. CDR3 length: 18 amino acids. The CDR3: CASSHPGQGQTGAIVLTF. The CDR3 DNA reads as TGCGCCAGCAGCCACCCGGGACAGGGGCAGACTGGGGCCATCGTCCTGACTTTC.